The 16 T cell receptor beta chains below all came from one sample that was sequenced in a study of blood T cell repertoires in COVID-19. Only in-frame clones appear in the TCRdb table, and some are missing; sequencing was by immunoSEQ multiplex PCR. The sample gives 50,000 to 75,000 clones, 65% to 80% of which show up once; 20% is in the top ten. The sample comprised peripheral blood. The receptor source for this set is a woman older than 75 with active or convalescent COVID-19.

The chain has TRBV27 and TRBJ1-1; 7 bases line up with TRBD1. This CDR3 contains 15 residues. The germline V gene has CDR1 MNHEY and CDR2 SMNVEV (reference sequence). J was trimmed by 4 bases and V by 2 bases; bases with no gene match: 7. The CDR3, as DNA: TGTGCCAGCAGTTTAAACCGACAGGGCGGCACTGAAGCTTTCTTT. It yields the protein CASSLNRQGGTEAFF.

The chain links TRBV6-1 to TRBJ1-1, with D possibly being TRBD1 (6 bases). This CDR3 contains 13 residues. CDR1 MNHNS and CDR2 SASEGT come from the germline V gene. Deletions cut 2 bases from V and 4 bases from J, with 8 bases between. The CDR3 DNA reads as TGTGCCAGCAGTGAATACAGGGCCACTGAAGCTTTCTTT. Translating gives CASSEYRATEAFF.

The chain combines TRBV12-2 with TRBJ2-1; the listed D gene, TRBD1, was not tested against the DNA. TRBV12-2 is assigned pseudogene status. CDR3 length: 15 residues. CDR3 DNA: TGTGCAAGTCGCTTTACGGGACAGTCCTACAATGAGCAGTTCTTC. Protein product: CASRFTGQSYNEQFF.

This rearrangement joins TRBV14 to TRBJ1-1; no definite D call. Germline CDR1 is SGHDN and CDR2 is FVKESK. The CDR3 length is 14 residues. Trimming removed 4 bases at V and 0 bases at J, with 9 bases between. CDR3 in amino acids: CASSLVAMNTEAFF. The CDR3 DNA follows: TGTGCCAGCAGCCTTGTAGCCATGAACACTGAAGCTTTCTTT.

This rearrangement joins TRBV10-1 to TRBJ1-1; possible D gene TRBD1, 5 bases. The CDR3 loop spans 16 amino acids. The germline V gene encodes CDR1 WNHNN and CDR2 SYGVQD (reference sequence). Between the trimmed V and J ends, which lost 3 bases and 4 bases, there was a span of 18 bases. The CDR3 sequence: CASSERRGARGTEAFF. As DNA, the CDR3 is TGCGCCAGCAGTGAACGAAGAGGGGCGCGGGGCACTGAAGCTTTCTTT.

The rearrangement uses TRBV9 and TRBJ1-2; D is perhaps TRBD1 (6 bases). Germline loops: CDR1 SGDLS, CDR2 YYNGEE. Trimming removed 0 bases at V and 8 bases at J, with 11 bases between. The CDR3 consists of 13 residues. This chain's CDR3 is CASSVDEGVGYTF. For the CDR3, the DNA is TGTGCCAGCAGCGTAGATGAGGGGGTGGGCTACACCTTC.

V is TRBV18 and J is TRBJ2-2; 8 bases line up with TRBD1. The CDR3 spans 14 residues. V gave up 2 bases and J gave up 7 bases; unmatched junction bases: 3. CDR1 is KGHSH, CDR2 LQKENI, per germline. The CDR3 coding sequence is TGTGCCAGCTCACCAGTGACAGGGGACGGGGAGCTGTTTTTT. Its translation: CASSPVTGDGELFF. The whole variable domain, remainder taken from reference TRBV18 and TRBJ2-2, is NAGVMQNPRHLVRRRGQEARLRCSPMKGHSHVYWYRQLPEEGLKFMVYLQKENIIDESGMPKERFSAEFPKEGPSILRIQQVVRGDSAAYFCASSPVTGDGELFFGEGSRLTVL.

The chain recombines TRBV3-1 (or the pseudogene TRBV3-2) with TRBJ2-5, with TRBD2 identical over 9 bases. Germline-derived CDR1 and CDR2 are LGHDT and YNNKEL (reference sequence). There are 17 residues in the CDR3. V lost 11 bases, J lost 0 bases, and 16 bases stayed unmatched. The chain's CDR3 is CAPSQGDAGGDQETQYF. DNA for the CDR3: TGTGCCCCCAGCCAAGGAGACGCGGGGGGGGACCAAGAGACCCAGTACTTC.

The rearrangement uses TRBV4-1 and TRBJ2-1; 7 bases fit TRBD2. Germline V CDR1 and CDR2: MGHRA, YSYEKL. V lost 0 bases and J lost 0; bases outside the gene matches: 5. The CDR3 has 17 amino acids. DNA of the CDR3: TGCGCCAGCAGCCAAGAATCGTTAGCGGGCTCCTACAATGAGCAGTTCTTC. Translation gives CASSQESLAGSYNEQFF.

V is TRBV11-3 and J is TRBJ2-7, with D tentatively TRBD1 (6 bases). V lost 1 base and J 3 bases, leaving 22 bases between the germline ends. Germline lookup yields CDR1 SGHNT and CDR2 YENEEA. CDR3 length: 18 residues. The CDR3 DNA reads TGTGCCAGCAGCTTAGCTGGCAGGGGAGCGAAAAGGTACTACGAGCAGTACTTC. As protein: CASSLAGRGAKRYYEQYF.

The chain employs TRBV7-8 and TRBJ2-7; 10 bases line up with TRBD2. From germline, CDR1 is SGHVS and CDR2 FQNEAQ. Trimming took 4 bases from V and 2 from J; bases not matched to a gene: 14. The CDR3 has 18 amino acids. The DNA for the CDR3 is TGTGCCAGCAGCTACAATACCGGGACTAGCGAAATTCCCTACGAGCAGTACTTC. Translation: CASSYNTGTSEIPYEQYF. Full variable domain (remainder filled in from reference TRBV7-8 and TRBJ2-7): GAGVSQSPRYKVAKRGQDVALRCDPISGHVSLFWYQQALGQGPEFLTYFQNEAQLDKSGLPSDRFFAERPEGSVSTLKIQRTQQEDSAVYLCASSYNTGTSEIPYEQYFGPGTRLTVT.

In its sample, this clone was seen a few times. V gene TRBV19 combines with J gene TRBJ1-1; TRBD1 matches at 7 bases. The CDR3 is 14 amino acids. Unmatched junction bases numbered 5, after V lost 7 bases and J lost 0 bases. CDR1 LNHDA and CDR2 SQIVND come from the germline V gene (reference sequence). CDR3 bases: TGTGCCAGTATAAACAGGGGCTTGAACACTGAAGCTTTCTTT. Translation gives CASINRGLNTEAFF.

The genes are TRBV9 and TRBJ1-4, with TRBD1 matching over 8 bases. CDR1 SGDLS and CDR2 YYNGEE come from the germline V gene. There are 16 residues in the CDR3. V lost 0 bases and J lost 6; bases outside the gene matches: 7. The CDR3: CASSVGGQAGYEKLFF. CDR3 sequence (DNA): TGTGCCAGCAGCGTAGGGGGACAGGCGGGATATGAAAAACTGTTTTTT.

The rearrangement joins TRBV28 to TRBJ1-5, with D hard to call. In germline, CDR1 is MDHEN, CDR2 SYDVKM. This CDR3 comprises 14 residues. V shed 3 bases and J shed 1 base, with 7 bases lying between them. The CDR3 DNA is TGTGCCAGCAGTTTTTCGGGGAGCAATCAGCCCCAGCATTTT. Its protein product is CASSFSGSNQPQHF.

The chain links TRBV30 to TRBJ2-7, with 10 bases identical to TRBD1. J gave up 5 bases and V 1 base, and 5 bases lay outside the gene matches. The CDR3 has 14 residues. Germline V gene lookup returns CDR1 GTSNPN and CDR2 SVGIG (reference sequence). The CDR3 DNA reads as TGTGCCTGGAGTGGGGGGACAGGGGCTCACGAGCAGTACTTC. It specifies CAWSGGTGAHEQYF.

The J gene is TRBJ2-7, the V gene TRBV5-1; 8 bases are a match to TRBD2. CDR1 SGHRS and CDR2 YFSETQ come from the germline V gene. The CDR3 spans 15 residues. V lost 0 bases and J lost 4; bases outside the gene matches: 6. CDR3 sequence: CASSLGSGESYEQYF. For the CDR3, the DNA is TGCGCCAGCAGCTTGGGTAGCGGGGAGAGTTACGAGCAGTACTTC.